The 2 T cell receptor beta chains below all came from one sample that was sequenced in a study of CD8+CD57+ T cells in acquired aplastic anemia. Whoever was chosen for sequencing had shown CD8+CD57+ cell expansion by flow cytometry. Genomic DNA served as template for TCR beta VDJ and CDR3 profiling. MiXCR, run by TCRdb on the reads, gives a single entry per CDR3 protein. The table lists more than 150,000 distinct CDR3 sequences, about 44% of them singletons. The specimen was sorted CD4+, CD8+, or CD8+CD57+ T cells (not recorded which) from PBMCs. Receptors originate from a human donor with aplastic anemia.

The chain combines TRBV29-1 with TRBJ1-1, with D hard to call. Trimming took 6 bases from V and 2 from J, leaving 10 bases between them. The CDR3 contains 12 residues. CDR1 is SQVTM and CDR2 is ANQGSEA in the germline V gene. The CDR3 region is CSVPYPNTEAFF. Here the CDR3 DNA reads TGCAGCGTGCCCTATCCAAACACTGAAGCTTTCTTT.

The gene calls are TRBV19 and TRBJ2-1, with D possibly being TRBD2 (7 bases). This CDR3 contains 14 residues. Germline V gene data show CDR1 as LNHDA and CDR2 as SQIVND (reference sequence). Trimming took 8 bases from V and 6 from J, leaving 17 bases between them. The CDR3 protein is CASQFGGPRNEQFF. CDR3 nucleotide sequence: TGTGCCAGTCAATTCGGGGGGCCGCGCAATGAGCAGTTCTTC.